This T cell receptor (beta chain) was documented in a study of T cells in Graves' hyperthyroidism and ophthalmopathy. The CDR3 regions of TCR beta were amplified from RNA transcripts. First-round RT-PCR of the TCR CDR3 relied on the HTBI primer set. From the multiplex PCR reads, TCRdb called clonotypes with MiXCR, one entry per CDR3 protein. The sample has about 520,000 distinct CDR3 sequences; 24% are singletons. Germline-derived CDR1 and CDR2 are MNHEY and SMNVEV (reference sequence). Trimming removed 6 bases at V and 0 bases at J, with 12 bases between. CDR3 length equals 14 residues. The specimen sequenced was blood. The genes are TRBV27 and TRBJ2-7; unclear D gene. The clonotype was recovered from a woman in her twenties or thirties with Graves' ophthalmopathy. The CDR3 coding sequence is TGTGCCAGCAGCTTTACCATAAACTCCTACGAGCAGTACTTC. It yields the protein CASSFTINSYEQYF.